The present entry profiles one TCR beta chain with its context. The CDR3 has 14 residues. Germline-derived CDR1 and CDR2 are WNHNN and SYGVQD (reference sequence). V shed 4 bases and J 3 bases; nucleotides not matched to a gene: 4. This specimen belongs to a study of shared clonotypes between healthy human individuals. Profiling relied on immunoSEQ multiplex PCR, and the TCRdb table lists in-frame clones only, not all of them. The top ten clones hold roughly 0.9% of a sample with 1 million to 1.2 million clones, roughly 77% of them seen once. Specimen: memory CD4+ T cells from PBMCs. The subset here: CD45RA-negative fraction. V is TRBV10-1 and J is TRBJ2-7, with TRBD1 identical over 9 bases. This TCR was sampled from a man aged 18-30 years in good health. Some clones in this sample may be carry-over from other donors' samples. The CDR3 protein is CASSGRDRVYEQYF. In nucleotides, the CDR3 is TGCGCCAGCAGTGGCCGGGACAGGGTCTACGAGCAGTACTTC.